These 9 T cell receptor beta chains originate from one sample sequenced in a study of monozygotic twins with inflammatory bowel disease. TCRdb reprocessed the 5' RACE reads and keeps a single row for each CDR3 protein, giving no DNA. The repertoire table contains roughly 150,000 distinct CDR3 sequences. Source material: blood. The receptor source for this set is a human donor with ulcerative colitis or Crohn's disease, or a healthy co-twin of an affected twin (not recorded which).

The chain is built from TRBV5-6 and TRBJ2-1. CDR1 is SGHDT and CDR2 is YYEEEE in the germline V gene. The CDR3 runs to 12 residues. CDR3: CASSWEGNEQFF. Drawing the rest from reference TRBV5-6 and TRBJ2-1, the complete variable domain is DAGVTQSPTHLIKTRGQQVTLRCSPKSGHDTVSWYQQALGQGPQFIFQYYEEEERQRGNFPDRFSGHQFPNYSSELNVNALLLGDSALYLCASSWEGNEQFFGPGTRLTVL.

J is TRBJ2-6 and V is TRBV5-1; TCRdb outputs TRBD1, but without DNA this stays unchecked. Germline values: CDR1 SGHRS, CDR2 YFSETQ. This CDR3 is 14 amino acids long. Here the CDR3 reads CASSPPSGANVLTF. Using reference TRBV5-1 and TRBJ2-6 for the parts outside the CDR3, the full variable domain is KAGVTQTPRYLIKTRGQQVTLSCSPISGHRSVSWYQQTPGQGLQFLFEYFSETQRNKGNFPGRFSGRQFSNSRSEMNVSTLELGDSALYLCASSPPSGANVLTFGAGSRLTVL.

The chain couples TRBV20-1 to TRBJ2-2; with no DNA, the TCRdb D assignment of TRBD2 cannot be verified. The germline V gene has CDR1 DFQATT and CDR2 SNEGSKA (reference sequence). There are 15 residues in the CDR3. CDR3 loop: CSARGLAGGTGELFF.

This chain connects TRBV11-2 to TRBJ2-5. Germline V gives CDR1 SGHAT, CDR2 FQNNGV. The CDR3 runs to 13 residues. The chain's CDR3 is CASSFGSGETQYF. The full variable domain, in which reference TRBV11-2 and TRBJ2-5 provide the parts outside the CDR3, is EAGVAQSPRYKIIEKRQSVAFWCNPISGHATLYWYQQILGQGPKLLIQFQNNGVVDDSQLPKDRFSAERLKGVDSTLKIQPAKLEDSAVYLCASSFGSGETQYFGPGTRLLVL.

The CDR3 loop is CASSERGRDYGYTF. The J gene is TRBJ1-2, the V gene TRBV4-2; TCRdb calls TRBD1, which cannot be checked without DNA. Germline V gene sequence: CDR1 LGHNA, CDR2 YNFKEQ. This CDR3 spans 14 amino acids.

The chain has TRBV19 and TRBJ2-6. CDR1 is LNHDA and CDR2 is SQIVND in the germline V gene (reference sequence). The CDR3 totals 13 residues. CDR3 sequence reads: CASRPTLGGVLTF.

The rearrangement uses TRBV7-8 and TRBJ1-2; as DNA is missing, the TRBD1 call by TCRdb cannot be tested. The germline CDR1 and CDR2 sequences are SGHVS and FQNEAQ. This CDR3 is built from 15 residues. The CDR3 reads CASSSRDRDRYGYTF.

The V gene is TRBV28, the J gene TRBJ2-1; TCRdb's D call of TRBD1 is untestable without DNA. The CDR3 extends over 14 amino acids. Germline V lookup: CDR1 MDHEN, CDR2 SYDVKM. The CDR3 spells CASSETGGGNEQFF.

The chain uses TRBV4-3 and TRBJ1-3; with no DNA, the TCRdb D assignment of TRBD1 cannot be verified. Germline V CDR1 and CDR2: LGHNA, YSLEER. The CDR3 totals 14 residues. CDR3 sequence: CASSQDRAGNTIYF.